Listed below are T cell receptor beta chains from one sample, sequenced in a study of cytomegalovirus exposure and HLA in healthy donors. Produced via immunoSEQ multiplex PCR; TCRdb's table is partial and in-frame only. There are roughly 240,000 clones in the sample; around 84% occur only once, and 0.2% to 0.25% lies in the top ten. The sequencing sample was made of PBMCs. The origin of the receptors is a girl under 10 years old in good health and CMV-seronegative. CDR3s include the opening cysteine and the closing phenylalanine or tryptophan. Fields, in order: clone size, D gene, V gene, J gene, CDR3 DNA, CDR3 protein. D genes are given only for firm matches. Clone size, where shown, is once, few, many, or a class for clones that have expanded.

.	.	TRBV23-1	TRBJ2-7	TGCGCCAGCAGTCAATCGAACCCATACAGGGTGGGTTACGAGCAGTACTTC	CASSQSNPYRVGYEQYF
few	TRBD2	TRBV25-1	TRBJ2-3	TGTGCCAGCAGTGAGGGGACTAGCGGTGGGTTTTATACGCAGTATTTT	CASSEGTSGGFYTQYF
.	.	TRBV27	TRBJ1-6	TGTGCCAGCAGTTCCGACCGGGACGGGACTACATCCCTCCACTTT	CASSSDRDGTTSLHF
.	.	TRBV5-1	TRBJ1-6	TGCGCCAGCAGCCCCGACAGCTTTAATTCACCCCTCCACTTT	CASSPDSFNSPLHF
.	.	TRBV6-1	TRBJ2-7	TGTGCCAGCAGTGAAGCGGAGGCACAGGGCCCCCCCTACGAGCAGTACTTC	CASSEAEAQGPPYEQYF
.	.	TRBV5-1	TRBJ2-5	TGCGCCAGCAGCTTGGATCTAGCGGAGACCCAGTACTTC	CASSLDLAETQYF
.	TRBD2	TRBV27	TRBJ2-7	TGTGCCAGCAGTTCCCTGGGACTAGCGGGCTACGAGCAGTACTTC	CASSSLGLAGYEQYF
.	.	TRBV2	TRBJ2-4	TGTGCCAGCAGTGACCAGGGGTTCGGCAAAAACATTCAGTACTTC	CASSDQGFGKNIQYF
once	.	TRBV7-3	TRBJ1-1	TGTGCCAGCAGCTTTGGCCCTGGCGGTCGATGGGACACTGAAGCTTTCTTT	CASSFGPGGRWDTEAFF
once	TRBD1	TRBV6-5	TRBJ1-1	TGTGCCAGCAGGTGGACAGGGAACACTGAAGCTTTCTTT	CASRWTGNTEAFF
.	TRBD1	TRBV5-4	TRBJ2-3	TGTGCCAGCAGCTTGTCGAGACAGGGGGCGGTGGATACGCAGTATTTT	CASSLSRQGAVDTQYF
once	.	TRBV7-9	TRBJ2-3	TGTGCCAGCAGCTTAGCGCGTACTAGCACAGATACGCAGTATTTT	CASSLARTSTDTQYF
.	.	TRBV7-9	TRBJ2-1	TGTGCCAGCACCCCATCGGTAGTGGGAGGTGGGTACAATGAGCAGTTCTTC	CASTPSVVGGGYNEQFF
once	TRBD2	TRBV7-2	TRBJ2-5	TGTGCCTCCGTAAGGGCTAGCGGGAGAAGGGGCCCGGGTGAGCAGTACTTC	CASVRASGRRGPGEQYF
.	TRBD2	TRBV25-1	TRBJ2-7	TGTGCCAGCAGTGGACTAGCGGGGTCCTCCTACGAGCAGTACTTC	CASSGLAGSSYEQYF
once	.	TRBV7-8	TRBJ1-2	TGTGCCAGCAGCCACGGGAGAGCGTCCTTCCTTAACTATGGCTACACCTTC	CASSHGRASFLNYGYTF
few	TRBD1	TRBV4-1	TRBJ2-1	TGCGCCAGCAGCCAAGATCCCAGGGGGCACGGCAATGAGCAGTTCTTC	CASSQDPRGHGNEQFF
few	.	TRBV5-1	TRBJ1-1	TGCGCCAGCAGCCCTGAAGCGGGGAACACTGAAGCTTTCTTT	CASSPEAGNTEAFF
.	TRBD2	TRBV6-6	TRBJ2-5	TGTGCCAGCAGCCAAGGACTAGCGGGAGGGGAGCAGTACTTC	CASSQGLAGGEQYF
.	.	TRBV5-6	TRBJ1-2	TGTGCCAGCAGCACGAGACGGGGTAACTATGGCTACACCTTC	CASSTRRGNYGYTF
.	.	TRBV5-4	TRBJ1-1	TGTGCCAGCAGCTTGATGCCCCAGGGTGGCACTGAAGCTTTCTTT	CASSLMPQGGTEAFF
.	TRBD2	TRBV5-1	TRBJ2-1	TGCGCCAGCAGCTTGCCGGGACTAGCGGGAGGGAGCTCCTACAATGAGCAGTTCTTC	CASSLPGLAGGSSYNEQFF
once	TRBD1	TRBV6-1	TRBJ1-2	TGTGCCAGCAGTAAGAGGACAGGGGATTCTGGCTACACCTTC	CASSKRTGDSGYTF
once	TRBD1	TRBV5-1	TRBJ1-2	TGCGCCAGCAGCCCCCAGGGGGGGACAGGCTTTGGCTACACCTTC	CASSPQGGTGFGYTF
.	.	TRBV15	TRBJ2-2	TGTGCCACCAGCAGAGATCAACAAGGGGAGCTGTTTTTT	CATSRDQQGELFF
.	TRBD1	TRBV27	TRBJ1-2	TGTGCCAGCAGTACAGGACAGGGCCTTAACTATGGCTACACCTTC	CASSTGQGLNYGYTF
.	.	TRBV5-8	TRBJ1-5	TGTGCCAGCAGCTTGGGGGAGGCCTACCATAGCAATCAGCCCCAGCATTTT	CASSLGEAYHSNQPQHF
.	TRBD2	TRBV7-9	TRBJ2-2	TGTGCCAGCACCCCAGCGGGGGCGAGCTCCGGGGAGCTGTTTTTT	CASTPAGASSGELFF
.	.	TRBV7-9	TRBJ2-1	TGTGCCAGCAGCTTAAAGTCGGGCAATGAGCAGTTCTTC	CASSLKSGNEQFF
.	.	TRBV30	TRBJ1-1	TGTGCCTGGAAACGGGGGAACACTGAAGCTTTCTTT	CAWKRGNTEAFF
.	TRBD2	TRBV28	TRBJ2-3	TGTGCGTCGGGGGGGACGGCAGATACGCAGTATTTT	CASGGTADTQYF
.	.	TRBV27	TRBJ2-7	TGTGCCAGCAGTGATGACCCAGGGACCTACGAGCAGTACTTC	CASSDDPGTYEQYF
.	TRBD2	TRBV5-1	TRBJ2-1	TGCGCCAGCAGCTTCGGGACTAGCACCAATGAGCAGTTCTTC	CASSFGTSTNEQFF
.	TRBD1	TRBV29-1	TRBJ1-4	TGCAGCGCCCGGAGGGGGCGTGAAAAACTGTTTTTT	CSARRGREKLFF
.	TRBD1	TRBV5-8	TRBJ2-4	TGTGCCAGCAGCTTGGGACAGGGAGTAGACATTCAGTACTTC	CASSLGQGVDIQYF
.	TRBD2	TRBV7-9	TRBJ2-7	TGTGCCAGCAGCTTAGTTGGCGGGAGAGCCTACGAGCAGTACTTC	CASSLVGGRAYEQYF
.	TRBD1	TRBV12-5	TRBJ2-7	TGTGCTAGTGGTTTGGTTACTATCGGACAGGGGACCTACGAGCAGTACTTC	CASGLVTIGQGTYEQYF
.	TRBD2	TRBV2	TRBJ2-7	TGTGCCAGCAGGGCAGGGACTAGCGGAACCTACGAGCAGTACTTC	CASRAGTSGTYEQYF
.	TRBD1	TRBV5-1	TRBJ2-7	TGCGCCAGCAGCTTTACAGGGGGTACCTACGAGCAGTACTTC	CASSFTGGTYEQYF
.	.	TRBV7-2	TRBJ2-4	TGTGCCAGCAGCTTCTACAGGGCCAAAAACATTCAGTACTTC	CASSFYRAKNIQYF